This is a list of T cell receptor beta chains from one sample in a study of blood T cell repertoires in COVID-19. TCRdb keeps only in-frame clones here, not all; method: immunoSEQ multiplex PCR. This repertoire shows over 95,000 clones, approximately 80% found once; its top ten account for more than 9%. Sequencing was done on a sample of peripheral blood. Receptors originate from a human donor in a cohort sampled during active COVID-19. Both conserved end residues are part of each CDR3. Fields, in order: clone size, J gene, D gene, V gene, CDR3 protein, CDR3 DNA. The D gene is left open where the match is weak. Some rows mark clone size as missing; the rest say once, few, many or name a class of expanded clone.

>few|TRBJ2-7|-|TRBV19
CASSIAQGGSYEQYF
TGTGCCAGTAGTATTGCCCAGGGTGGGTCCTACGAGCAGTACTTC
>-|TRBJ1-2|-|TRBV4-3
CASSQGPGDVWGYTF
TGCGCCAGCAGCCAAGGCCCGGGAGACGTTTGGGGCTACACCTTC
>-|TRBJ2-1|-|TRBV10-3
CAISQNARDNEQFF
TGTGCCATCAGTCAGAATGCTCGGGACAATGAGCAGTTCTTC
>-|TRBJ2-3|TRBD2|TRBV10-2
CASSISSGGGDTQYF
TGCGCCAGCAGTATCTCTAGCGGGGGGGGAGATACGCAGTATTTT
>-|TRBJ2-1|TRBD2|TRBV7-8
CASSRSGGAYNEQFF
TGTGCCAGCAGCCGAAGCGGGGGGGCCTACAATGAGCAGTTCTTC
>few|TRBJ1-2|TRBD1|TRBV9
CASSEGTGVTYGYTF
TGTGCCAGCAGCGAGGGGACAGGGGTTACCTATGGCTACACCTTC
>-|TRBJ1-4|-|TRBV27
CASSLGQLNEKLFF
TGTGCCAGCAGTTTAGGACAGTTAAATGAAAAACTGTTTTTT
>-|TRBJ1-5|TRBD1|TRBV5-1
CASSFGTGVGNQPQHF
TGCGCCAGCAGCTTTGGGACAGGGGTGGGTAATCAGCCCCAGCATTTT
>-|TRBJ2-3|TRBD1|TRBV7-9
CASSLRQGAQYF
TGTGCCAGCAGCTTACGACAGGGGGCGCAGTATTTT
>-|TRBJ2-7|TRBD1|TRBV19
CASSMGTAPVYEQYF
TGTGCCAGTAGTATGGGGACAGCGCCCGTCTACGAGCAGTACTTC
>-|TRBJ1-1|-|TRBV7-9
CASSPGQRNTEAFF
TGTGCCAGCAGCCCCGGACAACGGAACACTGAAGCTTTCTTT
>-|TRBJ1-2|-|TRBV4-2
CASSQDSKGYTF
TGTGCCAGCAGCCAAGATAGTAAAGGCTACACCTTC
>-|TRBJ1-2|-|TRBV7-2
CASSSLVGGSYYGYTF
TGTGCCAGCAGCTCCCTTGTGGGCGGGAGCTACTATGGCTACACCTTC
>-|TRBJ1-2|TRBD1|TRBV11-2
CASSFMDRAYGYTF
TGTGCCAGCAGCTTCATGGACAGGGCCTATGGCTACACCTTC
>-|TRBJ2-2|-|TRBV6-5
CASKEELNTGELFF
TGTGCCAGCAAAGAGGAGCTTAACACCGGGGAGCTGTTTTTT
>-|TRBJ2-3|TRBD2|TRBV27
CASSSTPRLAANTDTQYF
TGTGCCAGCAGTTCAACCCCTAGACTAGCGGCAAACACAGATACGCAGTATTTT
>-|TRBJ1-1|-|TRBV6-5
CASSYSGVREAFF
TGTGCCAGCAGTTACTCGGGCGTACGTGAAGCTTTCTTT
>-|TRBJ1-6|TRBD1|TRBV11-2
CASSLDRGNSPLHF
TGTGCCAGCAGCTTGGACAGGGGGAATTCACCCCTCCACTTT
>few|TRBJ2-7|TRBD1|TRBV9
CASSVAGTGVDEQYF
TGTGCCAGCAGCGTAGCCGGGACAGGGGTAGACGAGCAGTACTTC
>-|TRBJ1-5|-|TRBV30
CAWSGQNQPQHF
TGTGCCTGGAGTGGACAGAATCAGCCCCAGCATTTT
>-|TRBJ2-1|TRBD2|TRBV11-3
CASSPGTSGSFWNEQFF
TGTGCCAGCAGCCCGGGGACTAGCGGGAGTTTTTGGAATGAGCAGTTCTTC
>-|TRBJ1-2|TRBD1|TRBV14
CASSQAGQGVSLYYGYTF
TGTGCCAGCAGCCAGGCCGGACAGGGCGTAAGCTTATATTATGGCTACACCTTC
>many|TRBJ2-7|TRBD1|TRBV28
CASRGQGPGEQYF
TGTGCCAGCAGGGGACAGGGGCCGGGTGAGCAGTACTTC
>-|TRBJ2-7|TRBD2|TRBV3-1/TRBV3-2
CASSLGLALEQYF
TGTGCCAGCAGCCTAGGACTAGCTCTCGAGCAGTACTTC
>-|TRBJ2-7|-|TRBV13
CASSLRRAPRQYF
TGTGCCAGCAGCTTAAGGAGGGCACCTCGGCAGTACTTC
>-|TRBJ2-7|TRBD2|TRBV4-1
CASSQAAGGLSVEQYF
TGCGCCAGCAGCCAAGCAGCGGGGGGGCTCTCGGTCGAGCAGTACTTC
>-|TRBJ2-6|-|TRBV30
CAWTGEGNVLTF
TGTGCCTGGACAGGGGAGGGCAACGTCCTGACTTTC
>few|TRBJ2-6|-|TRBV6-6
CASSSLVSGANVLTF
TGTGCCAGCAGTTCCCTAGTCTCTGGGGCCAACGTCCTGACTTTC
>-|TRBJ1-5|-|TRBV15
CATSSDRQSNQPQHF
TGTGCCACCAGCAGCGACAGACAGTCCAATCAGCCCCAGCATTTT
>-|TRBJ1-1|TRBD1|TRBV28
CASSYYRGREPEAFF
TGTGCCAGCAGTTATTACAGGGGGCGCGAGCCTGAAGCTTTCTTT
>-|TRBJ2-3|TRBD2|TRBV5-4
CASSLEVPSGGYTDTQYF
TGTGCCAGCAGCTTGGAGGTCCCTAGCGGGGGGTACACAGATACGCAGTATTTT
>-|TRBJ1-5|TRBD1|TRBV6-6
CASSRTGGNQPQHF
TGTGCCAGCAGTCGGACAGGGGGGAATCAGCCCCAGCATTTT
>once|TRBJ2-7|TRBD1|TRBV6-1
CASSELGQSYEQYF
TGTGCCAGCAGTGAATTGGGACAGTCCTACGAGCAGTACTTC
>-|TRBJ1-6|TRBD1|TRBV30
CAEGRGRSPLHF
TGTGCCGAGGGCAGGGGGCGGTCACCCCTCCACTTT
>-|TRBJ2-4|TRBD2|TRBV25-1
CASSELRGGKNIQYF
TGTGCCAGCAGTGAATTGCGGGGGGGCAAAAACATTCAGTACTTC
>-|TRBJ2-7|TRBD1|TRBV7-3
CASSRDRSYEQYF
TGTGCCAGCAGCCGGGACAGGAGTTACGAGCAGTACTTC
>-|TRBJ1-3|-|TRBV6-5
CASSPTVRNTIYF
TGTGCCAGCAGTCCGACAGTGAGAAACACCATATATTTT
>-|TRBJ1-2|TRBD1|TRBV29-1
CSVGSDRENYGYTF
TGCAGCGTTGGGTCGGACAGGGAAAACTATGGCTACACCTTC
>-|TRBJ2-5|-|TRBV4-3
CASSQDRASMETQYF
TGCGCCAGCAGCCAAGATCGTGCTAGCATGGAGACCCAGTACTTC
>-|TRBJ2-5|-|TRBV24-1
CATSASDRFQETQYF
TGTGCCACCAGTGCAAGTGACAGGTTCCAAGAGACCCAGTACTTC
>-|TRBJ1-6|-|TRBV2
CASSDLGRAGSPLHF
TGTGCCAGCAGTGATTTGGGCAGGGCCGGTTCACCCCTCCACTTT
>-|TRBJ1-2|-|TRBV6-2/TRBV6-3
CASSYSKQGYGYTF
TGTGCCAGCAGTTACTCGAAGCAGGGCTATGGCTACACCTTC
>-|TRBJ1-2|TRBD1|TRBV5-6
CASSVVSGTGLYGYTF
TGTGCCAGCAGCGTGGTCTCCGGGACAGGTCTCTATGGCTACACCTTC
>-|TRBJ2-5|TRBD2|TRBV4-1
CASSLQSGIQETQYF
TGCGCCAGCAGCCTCCAAAGCGGGATCCAAGAGACCCAGTACTTC
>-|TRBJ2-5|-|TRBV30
CALDVDGETQYF
TGTGCCTTAGATGTAGACGGGGAGACCCAGTACTTC
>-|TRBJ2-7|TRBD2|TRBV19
CASSPRGSGSYEQYF
TGTGCCAGTAGTCCCCGGGGTAGCGGGAGCTACGAGCAGTACTTC
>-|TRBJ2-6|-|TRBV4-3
CASSQGRSQASGANVLTF
TGCGCCAGCAGCCAAGGACGATCCCAAGCGTCTGGGGCCAACGTCCTGACTTTC
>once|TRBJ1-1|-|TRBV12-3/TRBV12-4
CASSSGMRTEAFF
TGTGCCAGCAGCTCAGGGATGAGAACTGAAGCTTTCTTT
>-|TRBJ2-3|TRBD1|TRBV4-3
CASSQRDRATDTQYF
TGCGCCAGCAGCCAACGGGACAGGGCCACAGATACGCAGTATTTT
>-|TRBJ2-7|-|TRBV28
CASSLPVQTGREQYF
TGTGCCAGCAGTTTACCCGTACAGACAGGGAGGGAGCAGTACTTC
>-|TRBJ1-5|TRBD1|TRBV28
CASSRDRNQPQHF
TGTGCCAGCAGTAGGGACAGAAATCAGCCCCAGCATTTT
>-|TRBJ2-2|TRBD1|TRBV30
CAWSVRQGNTGELFF
TGTGCCTGGAGTGTAAGACAGGGAAACACCGGGGAGCTGTTTTTT
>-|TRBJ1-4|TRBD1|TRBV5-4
CASSLRTGTNEKLFF
TGTGCCAGCAGCTTAAGGACAGGAACTAATGAAAAACTGTTTTTT
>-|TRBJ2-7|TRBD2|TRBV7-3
CASSLNFGASGSEYEQYF
TGTGCCAGCAGCTTAAATTTCGGGGCTAGCGGGAGTGAGTACGAGCAGTACTTC
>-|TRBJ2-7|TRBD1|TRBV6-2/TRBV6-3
CASSYVQGAYEQYF
TGTGCCAGCAGTTACGTTCAGGGGGCCTACGAGCAGTACTTC
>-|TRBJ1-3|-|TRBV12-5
CASGPALGQASSGNTIYF
TGTGCTAGTGGTCCTGCTCTGGGGCAGGCAAGCTCTGGAAACACCATATATTTT
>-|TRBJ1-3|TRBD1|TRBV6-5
CASSPDRPSGNTIYF
TGTGCCAGCAGCCCGGACAGGCCCTCTGGAAACACCATATATTTT
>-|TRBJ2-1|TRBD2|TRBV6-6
CASSRHKGLAGVMGEQFF
TGTGCCAGCAGTCGACATAAAGGGCTAGCGGGAGTAATGGGTGAGCAGTTCTTC
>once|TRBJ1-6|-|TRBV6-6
CASTGGAGNSPLHF
TGTGCCAGCACGGGGGGCGCAGGTAATTCACCCCTCCACTTT
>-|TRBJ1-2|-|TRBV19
CTSSPTIPRSGYTF
TGTACCAGTAGTCCGACCATCCCCCGGAGCGGCTACACCTTC